The clone carrying this T cell receptor beta chain occurred once. Antigen unknown. This specimen comes from a study of immune evolution from preneoplasia to lung adenocarcinoma. Turning to the study itself: HLA loss of heterozygosity: less than 9% AIS, roughly 15% MIA, more than 25% ADC, none AAH. Study observations and caveats: Normal lung had highest clonality; later lesions appeared denser, more diverse. Normal lung had the highest top T cell clone frequencies.

Patients had resection in Japan or China between about 2013 and 2017. V lost 4 bases and J 1 base, leaving 12 bases between the germline ends. In germline, CDR1 is SGHRS, CDR2 YFSETQ. The CDR3 consists of 15 residues. The repertoire was sequenced with immunoSEQ multiplex PCR; TCRdb's copy has only in-frame clones and lacks some. The data show 4,000 to 6,000 clones, more than 60% seen once. The clonotype comes from a person aged 50-70 years with lung adenocarcinoma. V and J are TRBV5-1 and TRBJ2-1; D might be TRBD1 (6 bases). The sequencing sample was made of FFPE minimally invasive lung adenocarcinoma tissue. CDR3 protein: CASSTDRTSYNEQFF. CDR3 in DNA: TGCGCCAGCAGCACGGACAGAACTTCCTACAATGAGCAGTTCTTC. The whole variable domain, filled in from reference TRBV5-1 and TRBJ2-1, reads KAGVTQTPRYLIKTRGQQVTLSCSPISGHRSVSWYQQTPGQGLQFLFEYFSETQRNKGNFPGRFSGRQFSNSRSEMNVSTLELGDSALYLCASSTDRTSYNEQFFGPGTRLTVL.